The subject of this entry is one TCR beta chain. The data belong to a study of blood T cell repertoires in COVID-19. CDR1 and CDR2 from the germline V gene are SGDLS and YYNGEE. CDR3 length: 13 residues. Unmatched junction bases numbered 4, after V lost 0 bases and J lost 8 bases. The table came from immunoSEQ multiplex PCR; TCRdb's copy has only in-frame clones and leaves some out. Of around 84,000 clones detected, 78% appear once; the ten largest clones hold 36%. The TCR was taken from a man in his 60s with COVID-19, enrolled during active disease. The specimen sequenced was peripheral blood. The V and J genes are TRBV9 and TRBJ1-2; 7 bases line up with TRBD1. CDR3 bases: TGTGCCAGCAGCGTAGGAGGGGGCCGGGGCTACACCTTC. Encoded protein: CASSVGGGRGYTF.